The rows below give T cell receptor beta chains drawn from one sample of a study of response to subunit inactivated influenza vaccine. TCRdb re-called the RT-PCR reads with MiXCR, one entry per CDR3 protein. The table has about 650,000 distinct CDR3 sequences, 15% to 19% seen once. Sample: PBMCs from blood, taken 11 to 12 days after vaccination. These receptors were taken from a man between 45 and 60 years old who received an inactivated influenza vaccine. The CDR3 runs from the conserved cysteine through the conserved F or W. The D gene is left open where the match is weak. Expanded clones are given a class, and other clones once, few, many or no size at all.

d_call	j_call	clone_size	v_call	cdr3_nt	cdr3_aa
NA	TRBJ2-3	few	TRBV3-1	TGTGCCAGCAGCCAAGTGGGCGGACAGACCCACGCCACAGATACGCAGTATTTT	CASSQVGGQTHATDTQYF
NA	TRBJ2-1	few	TRBV20-1	TGCAGTTCTATACCGGGCCCCACCAATGAGCAGTTCTTC	CSSIPGPTNEQFF
NA	TRBJ2-7	NA	TRBV9	TGTGCCAGCAGCGTAGCTAACTCCGACTACGAGCAGTACTTC	CASSVANSDYEQYF
TRBD1	TRBJ2-7	many	TRBV29-1	TGCAGCGTTGATCTCGGACAGGGGATCGAGCAGTACTTC	CSVDLGQGIEQYF
NA	TRBJ2-5	NA	TRBV20-1	TGCAGTGCACGGGGTGGCCCGAGCGAGACCCAGTACTTC	CSARGGPSETQYF
NA	TRBJ2-3	NA	TRBV4-2	TGTGCCAGCAGCCAAGAGGGTGTCTGGCGCACAGATACGCAGTATTTT	CASSQEGVWRTDTQYF
TRBD2	TRBJ2-1	few	TRBV4-3	TGCGCCAGCAGCCACCCCGGACTAGCGGGAGGCAATGAGCAGTTCTTC	CASSHPGLAGGNEQFF
TRBD2	TRBJ2-2	NA	TRBV6-1	TGTGCCAGCAGTCGTGGTAGCAGCGGGGGTGCGAACACCGGGGAGCTGTTTTTT	CASSRGSSGGANTGELFF
TRBD2	TRBJ2-3	few	TRBV7-2	TGTGCCAGCAGCTTAGTTGGCGGGGGGTCCGCAGATACGCAGTATTTT	CASSLVGGGSADTQYF
NA	TRBJ2-7	many	TRBV7-6	TGTGCCAGCAGCGTAGGCCCCTCCTACGAGCAGTACTTC	CASSVGPSYEQYF
TRBD2	TRBJ2-1	few	TRBV9	TGTGCCAGCAGCGTAGCCCCCCAGCGGGAGTTGTACAATGAGCAGTTCTTC	CASSVAPQRELYNEQFF
NA	TRBJ1-4	few	TRBV18	TGTGCCAGCTCAGATGGCGGAACTAATGAAAAACTGTTTTTT	CASSDGGTNEKLFF
NA	TRBJ2-5	NA	TRBV3-1	TGTGCCAGCAGCCCTCTTGCTGAGACCCAGTACTTC	CASSPLAETQYF
NA	TRBJ1-1	NA	TRBV4-3	TGCGCCAGCAGCCAAGAGACGTACACTGAAGCTTTCTTT	CASSQETYTEAFF
TRBD1	TRBJ1-4	few	TRBV5-1	TGCGCCAGCAGCTTGCTCGTGGGCTCCAGGGGGCGCGGTAATGAAAAACTGTTTTTT	CASSLLVGSRGRGNEKLFF
NA	TRBJ2-7	NA	TRBV12-3/TRBV12-4	TGTGCCAGCAGTTCTCAGGGACTCGAGCAGTACTTC	CASSSQGLEQYF
TRBD1	TRBJ2-2	few	TRBV5-1	TGCGCCAGCAGGCAAGCCGGGACAGGGGGCGCGGCGAACACCGGGGAGCTGTTTTTT	CASRQAGTGGAANTGELFF
TRBD1	TRBJ1-1	NA	TRBV7-9	TGTGCCAGCAGCCGACCGGGACAGGGGAACACTGAAGCTTTCTTT	CASSRPGQGNTEAFF
TRBD1	TRBJ2-4	NA	TRBV12-3/TRBV12-4	TGTGCCAGCGGCAAAGGGACAGGGATAGCCAAAAACATTCAGTACTTC	CASGKGTGIAKNIQYF
TRBD2	TRBJ2-1	NA	TRBV6-5	TGTGCCAGCAGTTACTCCGGGACTAGCGGGGGGCGTCATCGGAATGAGCAGTTCTTC	CASSYSGTSGGRHRNEQFF
NA	TRBJ2-5	NA	TRBV12-3/TRBV12-4	TGTGCCAGCAGTTTATCCCTGTTAGGCTCTAAACAAGAGACCCAGTACTTC	CASSLSLLGSKQETQYF
NA	TRBJ2-2	NA	TRBV10-3	TGTGCCATCAGTGAGGGCATCGCGAACACCGGGGAGCTGTTTTTT	CAISEGIANTGELFF
TRBD2	TRBJ2-7	NA	TRBV7-2	TGTGCCAGCAGCGAAAGGACTAGCGGGGGGGACGAGCAGTACTTC	CASSERTSGGDEQYF
NA	TRBJ2-1	few	TRBV20-1	TGCAGTGCTAGAGAGGTGAACTACAATGAGCAGTTCTTC	CSAREVNYNEQFF
NA	TRBJ2-1	few	TRBV5-1	TGCGCCAGCAGCTTCCGTATGGGAAATGAGCAGTTCTTC	CASSFRMGNEQFF
NA	TRBJ2-2	many	TRBV4-1	TGCGCCAGCAGCCAATGGGTTTCAAACACCGGGGAGCTGTTTTTT	CASSQWVSNTGELFF
TRBD1	TRBJ2-7	NA	TRBV12-3/TRBV12-4	TGTGCCAGCAGAGCTAGTTGGGACAGCCGCCACGAGCAGTACTTC	CASRASWDSRHEQYF
NA	TRBJ2-7	many	TRBV5-1	TGCGCCAGCAGCTTCGGGCCCGCCTCCTACGAGCAGTACTTC	CASSFGPASYEQYF
TRBD2	TRBJ2-7	few	TRBV20-1	TGCAGTGTCCCTAGCGGGGGGCCATACGAGCAGTACTTC	CSVPSGGPYEQYF
TRBD2	TRBJ2-1	NA	TRBV6-1	TGTGCCAGCAGCCCAAAAGCGGGGGGGTCCTACAATGAGCAGTTCTTC	CASSPKAGGSYNEQFF
NA	TRBJ1-2	NA	TRBV27	TGTGCCAGCGGTCGGCGACAGAGCTATGGCTACACCTTC	CASGRRQSYGYTF
TRBD2	TRBJ2-1	NA	TRBV25-1	TGTGCCAGCGGCCCCGGGAGGGCCCCCTACAATGAGCAGTTCTTC	CASGPGRAPYNEQFF
TRBD2	TRBJ2-3	once	TRBV7-2	TGTGCCAGCAGCTTGCTAGCGGGGGCCCGCACAGATACGCAGTATTTT	CASSLLAGARTDTQYF
NA	TRBJ2-1	few	TRBV4-1	TGCGCCAGCAGCCAAGATGGGGGCCCCTACAATGAGCAGTTCTTC	CASSQDGGPYNEQFF